A single sample is the source of the 9 T cell receptor beta chains below, sequenced in a study of beta chain features in type 1 diabetes. Study findings and constraints: Moderate but significant shortening of TCRB CDR3s was recorded in all four CD4+ subsets from Type 1 diabetes patients.

Their antigens remain unidentified. The sequenced template was cDNA made from the entire isolated RNA. The method was immunoSEQ multiplex PCR; TCRdb's version includes in-frame clones alone and lacks a portion of them. In the table there are 330,000 or so clones, about 12% of which are singletons. Input material: naive CD4+ T cells from blood. The source of these receptors is a young woman with type 1 diabetes.

CDR3 coding DNA: TGTGCCAGCAGCCCGCGGTGGGGCCAACGCGGCTACACCTTC. Translated, it gives CASSPRWGQRGYTF. The V and J genes are TRBV7-8 and TRBJ1-2; D is possibly TRBD1 (5 bases). V lost 5 bases and J 8 bases, leaving 18 bases between the germline ends. This CDR3 has 14 amino acids. CDR1 and CDR2 from the germline V gene are SGHVS and FQNEAQ.

The chain is built from TRBV4-3 and TRBJ2-1; D is unclear. CDR3 length equals 13 residues. Per germline, CDR1 LGHNA and CDR2 YSLEER. V was cut by 4 bases and J by 5 bases, with 9 bases left in between. The CDR3 region is CASSLTDHNEQFF. The CDR3 DNA sequence: TGCGCCAGCAGCCTTACAGATCACAATGAGCAGTTCTTC.

V and J are TRBV28 and TRBJ1-5, with D tentatively TRBD1 (6 bases). This CDR3 is built from 13 residues. V was pared by 7 bases and J by 2 bases, with 9 bases between. The V gene's germline CDR1 is MDHEN and CDR2 SYDVKM. The CDR3 DNA reads as TGTGCCAGCACGGGGGGCGGCAATCAGCCCCAGCATTTT. It yields the protein CASTGGGNQPQHF.

Only a few counts were recorded for this clone. The CDR3 nucleotides read TGCAGCGTTGGAGACGGAGTTAACTATGGCTACACCTTC. Translated: CSVGDGVNYGYTF. The chain couples TRBV29-1 to TRBJ1-2; D not resolved. CDR3 length equals 13 residues. V lost 4 bases and J lost 1, with 10 bases in between. CDR1 and CDR2 from the germline V gene are SQVTM and ANQGSEA.

J is TRBJ2-7 and V is TRBV27; D not resolved. Trimming removed 8 bases at V and 2 bases at J, with 13 bases between. Germline V gene lookup returns CDR1 MNHEY and CDR2 SMNVEV (reference sequence). The CDR3 is 13 residues long. In DNA, the CDR3 is TGTGCCAGCCGTCCTCTGGCAGCCTACGAGCAGTACTTC. Encoded protein: CASRPLAAYEQYF.

The sample holds a few counts of this clone. The V gene is TRBV28, the J gene TRBJ2-3; maybe TRBD2 (6 bases). V lost 7 bases to trimming and J lost 0 bases, with 8 bases between them. The CDR3 covers 13 residues. Germline CDR1 is MDHEN and CDR2 is SYDVKM. DNA of the CDR3: TGTGCCAGCATCGCGGGGAGCACAGATACGCAGTATTTT. Its protein product is CASIAGSTDTQYF.

This clone was recorded a few times. V is TRBV7-2 and J is TRBJ2-2, with D possibly being TRBD1 (5 bases). The CDR3 sequence is 14 residues long. Germline CDR1 and CDR2: SGHTA and FQGNSA. The germline V and J ends were trimmed by 5 bases and 2 bases, with 9 bases remaining between them. CDR3 DNA sequence: TGTGCCAGCAGCCGTGGGGCCAACACCGGGGAGCTGTTTTTT. The encoded protein is CASSRGANTGELFF.

This clone showed up just a few times. The chain employs TRBV28 and TRBJ2-1; 8 bases map to TRBD2. Losses at the gene ends were 3 bases for V and 7 bases for J; bases not matched to a gene: 2. The CDR3 consists of 13 residues. CDR1 MDHEN and CDR2 SYDVKM come from the germline V gene. CDR3 sequence: CASSLTSVNEQFF. In DNA, the CDR3 is TGTGCCAGCAGTTTGACTAGCGTGAATGAGCAGTTCTTC.

This clone was seen more than once but under ten times. This chain uses TRBV5-4 with TRBJ2-7; D may be TRBD1 (7 bases). CDR1 and CDR2 from the germline V gene are SGHNT and YYREEE (reference sequence). Trimming removed 0 bases at V and 5 bases at J, with 9 bases between. CDR3 length: 13 residues. For the CDR3, the DNA is TGTGCCAGCAGCTTGGCAGGGGGGAACGAGCAGTACTTC. It yields the protein CASSLAGGNEQYF. Looking up the rest from reference TRBV5-4 and TRBJ2-7 gives the full variable domain: ETGVTQSPTHLIKTRGQQVTLRCSSQSGHNTVSWYQQALGQGPQFIFQYYREEENGRGNFPPRFSGLQFPNYSSELNVNALELDDSALYLCASSLAGGNEQYFGPGTRLTVT.